Given below is one TCR beta chain in context. This clonotype has ten or more counts. The specificity of this receptor is unknown. Base-call qualities are not available, and no considerably larger clone is one nucleotide away. The data are from a study of early T cells in non-severe SARS-CoV-2 infection (dated by TCRdb to about 2021). The study in broad terms: Because TCR sequencing was done on bulk RNA from unsorted whole blood, the alpha and beta chains could not be paired. The paper's findings and limits, for the study overall: VDJdb matching was skewed toward anti-spike CD8 responses, so virus-specific expansions were likely underestimated and private and CD4 specificities were missed.

Library preparation was by 5' RACE. TCRdb names NextSeq 500 as the instrument used. To correct for sequencing error and PCR bias, the TCR library protocol tagged individual cDNA molecules with unique molecular identifiers. Both TCR alpha and beta chains were sequenced, and tight co-correlation was observed between alpha and beta sequence abundances in each sample. The paper's data handling went like this. Decombinator V4 was used to perform V gene, J gene and CDR3 annotation of TCR sequences. Expanded TCRs were defined as changing significantly between any two time points under a Poisson model with p below 0.0001. TCR abundances were normalised to the total number of TCRs sequenced per sample and expressed as counts per million. MAIT TCRs were defined by TRAV1-2 paired with TRAJ12, TRAJ20 or TRAJ33, and iNKT TCRs by TRAV10 paired with TRAJ18. VDJdb, accessed 1 November 2021, was searched for CMV, EBV and SARS-CoV-2 annotated TCRs, excluding TCRs annotated for multiple antigens. TCRdb ran its own pipeline on the public reads, namely fastp trimming at Q25 and MiXCR clone calling, and kept in-frame beta chains. Entries that share a CDR3 protein sequence are merged under the most common genes and DNA. None of the V and J calls come from the authors' own analysis; TCRdb made them. The sample table contains nearly 30,000 distinct CDR3 sequences; only one count was recorded for about 5.7% of them. The ten largest clonotypes hold about 5.8% of the sample.

V is shortened by 2 bases, J by 8 bases, and the region joining them spans 4 bases. The cysteine opens and the phenylalanine closes a CDR3 of 11 amino acids. The sequence is cut down to CDR3 DNA, 33 bases in frame from base 1. The germline V gene (reference sequence) sets CDR1 to MNHNY and CDR2 to SVGAGI. This was a case-control study nested in a cohort of healthcare workers in London, UK, who had nasopharyngeal swab PCR tests and blood samples taken every week. Healthcare workers were recruited between 23 and 31 March 2020, during the week of the UK lockdown, and were followed weekly for up to about 15 weeks.

The chain employs TRBV6-6 and TRBJ1-5; the D gene cannot be resolved reliably. The sequencing input was whole blood. The TCR was taken from an adult who was a healthcare worker with PCR-confirmed SARS-CoV-2 infection or an uninfected control (not recorded which). The sequence in DNA is TGTGCCAGCAGTTACCCGGAGCCCCAGCATTTT. The resulting protein is CASSYPEPQHF.